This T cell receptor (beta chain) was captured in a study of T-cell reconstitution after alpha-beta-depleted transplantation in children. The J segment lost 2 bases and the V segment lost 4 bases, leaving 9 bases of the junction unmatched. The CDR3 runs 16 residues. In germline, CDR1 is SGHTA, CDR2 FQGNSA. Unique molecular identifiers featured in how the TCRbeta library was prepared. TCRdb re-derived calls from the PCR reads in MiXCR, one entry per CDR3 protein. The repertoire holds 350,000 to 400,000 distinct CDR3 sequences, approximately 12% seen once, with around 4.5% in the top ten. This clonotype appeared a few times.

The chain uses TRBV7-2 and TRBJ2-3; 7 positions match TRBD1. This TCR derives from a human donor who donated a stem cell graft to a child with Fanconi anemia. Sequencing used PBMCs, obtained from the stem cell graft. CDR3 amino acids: CASSSTGTENTDTQYF. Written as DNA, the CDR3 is TGTGCCAGCAGCTCAACCGGGACAGAGAACACAGATACGCAGTATTTT.